This TCR beta chain was sequenced in a study of shared clonotypes between healthy human individuals. The study's findings and limits: Estimated clonotype richness was generally higher in naive than memory subsets.

The donor population consisted of healthy HIV-negative adults with no recent acute infections or vaccinations. In CD8 memory, CD45RO+ cells were put together with CCR7-negative CD45RA+ TemRA cells. Measured with immunoSEQ multiplex PCR; TCRdb has only the in-frame clones, and not every one. The data hold 90,000 to 120,000 clones, with over 65% observed a single time. The CDR3 is 14 residues long. Germline loops: CDR1 MDHEN, CDR2 SYDVKM. With 3 bases removed from V and 4 bases from J, the gap between germline ends came to 12 bases. A remark on this clone: What it binds is not known.

This clonotype was obtained from a woman under 40 in good health. The sequenced sample consisted of memory CD8+ T cells sorted from blood. Regarding subset: CD45RO+ cells pooled with CCR7-negative TemRA cells. V gene TRBV28 combines with J gene TRBJ1-2; maybe TRBD1 (5 bases). This chain's CDR3 is CASSLSRESYGYTF. Written as DNA, the CDR3 is TGTGCCAGCAGTTTGAGCAGGGAGTCCTATGGCTACACCTTC.